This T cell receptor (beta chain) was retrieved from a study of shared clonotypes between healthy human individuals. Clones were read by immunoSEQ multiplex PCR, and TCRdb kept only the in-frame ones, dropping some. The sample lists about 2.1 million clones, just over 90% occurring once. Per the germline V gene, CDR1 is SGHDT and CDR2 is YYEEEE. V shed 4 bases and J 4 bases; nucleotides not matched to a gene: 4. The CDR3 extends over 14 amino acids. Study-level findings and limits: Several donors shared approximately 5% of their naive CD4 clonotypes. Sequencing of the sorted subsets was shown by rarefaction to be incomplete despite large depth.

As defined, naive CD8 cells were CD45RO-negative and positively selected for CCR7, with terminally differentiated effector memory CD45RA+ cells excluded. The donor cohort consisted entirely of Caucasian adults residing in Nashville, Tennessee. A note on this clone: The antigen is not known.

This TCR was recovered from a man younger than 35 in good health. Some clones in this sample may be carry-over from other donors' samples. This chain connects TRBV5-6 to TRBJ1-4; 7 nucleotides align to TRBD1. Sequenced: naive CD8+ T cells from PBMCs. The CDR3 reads CASSRGGGNEKLFF. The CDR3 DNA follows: TGTGCCAGCAGCAGAGGGGGCGGTAATGAAAAACTGTTTTTT.